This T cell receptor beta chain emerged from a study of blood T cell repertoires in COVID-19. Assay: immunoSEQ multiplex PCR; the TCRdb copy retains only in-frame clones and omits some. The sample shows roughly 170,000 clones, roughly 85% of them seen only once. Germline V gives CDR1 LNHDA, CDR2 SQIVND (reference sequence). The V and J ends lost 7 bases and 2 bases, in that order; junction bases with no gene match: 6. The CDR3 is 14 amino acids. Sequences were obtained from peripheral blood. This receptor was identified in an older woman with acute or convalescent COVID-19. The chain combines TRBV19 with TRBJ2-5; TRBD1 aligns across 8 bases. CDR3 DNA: TGTGCCAGTAAACCAGGGGGCTCACAAGAGACCCAGTACTTC. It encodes CASKPGGSQETQYF. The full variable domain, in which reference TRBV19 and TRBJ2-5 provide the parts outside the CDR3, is DGGITQSPKYLFRKEGQNVTLSCEQNLNHDAMYWYRQDPGQGLRLIYYSQIVNDFQKGDIAEGYSVSREKKESFPLTVTSAQKNPTAFYLCASKPGGSQETQYFGPGTRLLVL.